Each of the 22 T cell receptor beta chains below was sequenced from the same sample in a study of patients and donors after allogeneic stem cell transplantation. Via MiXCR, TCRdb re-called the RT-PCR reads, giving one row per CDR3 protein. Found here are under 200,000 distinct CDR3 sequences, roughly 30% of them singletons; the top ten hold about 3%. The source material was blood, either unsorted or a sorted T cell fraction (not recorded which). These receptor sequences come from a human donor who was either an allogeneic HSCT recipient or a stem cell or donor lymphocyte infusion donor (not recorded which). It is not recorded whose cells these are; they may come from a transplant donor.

CDR3 in DNA: TGTGCCAGCAGTCCCTGGACTAGCGCTGGCACAGATACGCAGTATTTT. Protein: CASSPWTSAGTDTQYF. J is TRBJ2-3 and V is TRBV27; 9 nucleotides line up with TRBD2. Germline V gives CDR1 MNHEY, CDR2 SMNVEV (reference sequence). V shed 5 bases, J shed 1 base, and the junction held 7 bases outside the gene matches. The CDR3 runs 16 residues.

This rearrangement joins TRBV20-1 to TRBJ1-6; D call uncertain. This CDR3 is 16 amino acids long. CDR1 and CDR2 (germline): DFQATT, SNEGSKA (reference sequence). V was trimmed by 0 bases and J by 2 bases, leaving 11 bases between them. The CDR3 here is CSARDPRGTYNSPLHF. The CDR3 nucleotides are TGCAGTGCTAGAGATCCCCGAGGGACCTATAATTCACCCCTCCACTTT.

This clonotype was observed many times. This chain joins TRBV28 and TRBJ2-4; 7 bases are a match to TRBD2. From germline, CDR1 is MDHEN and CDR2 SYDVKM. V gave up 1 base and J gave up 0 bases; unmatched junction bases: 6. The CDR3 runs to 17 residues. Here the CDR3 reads CASSLSGLGEAKNIQYF. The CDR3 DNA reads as TGTGCCAGCAGTTTATCCGGACTAGGGGAAGCCAAAAACATTCAGTACTTC.

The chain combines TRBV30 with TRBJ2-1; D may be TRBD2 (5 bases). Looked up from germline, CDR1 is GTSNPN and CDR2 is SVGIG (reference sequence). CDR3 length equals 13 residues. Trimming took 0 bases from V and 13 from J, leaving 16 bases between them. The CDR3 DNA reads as TGTGCCTGGAGTGTACGCAGGTCGAGCGGTCAGTTCTTC. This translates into CAWSVRRSSGQFF.

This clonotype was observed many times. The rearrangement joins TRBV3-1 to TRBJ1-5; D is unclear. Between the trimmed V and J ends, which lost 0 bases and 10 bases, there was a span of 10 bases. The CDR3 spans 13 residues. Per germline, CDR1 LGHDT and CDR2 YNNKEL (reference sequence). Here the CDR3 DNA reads TGTGCCAGCAGCCAAGAGGGCAGAAATCCCCAGCATTTT. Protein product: CASSQEGRNPQHF.

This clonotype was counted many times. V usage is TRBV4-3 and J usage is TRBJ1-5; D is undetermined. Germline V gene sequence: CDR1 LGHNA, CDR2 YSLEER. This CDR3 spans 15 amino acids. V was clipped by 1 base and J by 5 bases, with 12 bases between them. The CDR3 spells CASSQVLWGDQPQHF. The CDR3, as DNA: TGCGCCAGCAGCCAAGTACTATGGGGAGATCAGCCCCAGCATTTT.

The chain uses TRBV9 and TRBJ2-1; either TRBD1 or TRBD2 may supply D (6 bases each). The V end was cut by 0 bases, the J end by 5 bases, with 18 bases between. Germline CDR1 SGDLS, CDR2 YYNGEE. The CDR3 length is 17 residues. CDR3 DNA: TGTGCCAGCAGCGTAGCCCGGGGGCTACTAGCTAACAATGAGCAGTTCTTC. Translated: CASSVARGLLANNEQFF.

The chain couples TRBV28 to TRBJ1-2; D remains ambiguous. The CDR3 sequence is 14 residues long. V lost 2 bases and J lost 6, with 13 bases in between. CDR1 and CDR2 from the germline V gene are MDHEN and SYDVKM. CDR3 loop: CASSLPAGSDGYTF. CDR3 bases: TGTGCCAGCAGTTTACCGGCAGGTAGCGATGGCTACACCTTC.

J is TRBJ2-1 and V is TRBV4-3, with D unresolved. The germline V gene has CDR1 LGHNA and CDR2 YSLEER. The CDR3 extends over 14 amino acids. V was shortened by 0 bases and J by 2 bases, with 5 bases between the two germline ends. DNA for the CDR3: TGCGCCAGCAGCCAAGATATGGCCTACAATGAGCAGTTCTTC. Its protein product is CASSQDMAYNEQFF.

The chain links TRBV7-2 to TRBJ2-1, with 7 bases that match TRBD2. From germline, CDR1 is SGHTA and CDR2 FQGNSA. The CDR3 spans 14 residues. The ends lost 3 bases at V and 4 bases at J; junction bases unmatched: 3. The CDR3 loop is CASSFGLEYNEQFF. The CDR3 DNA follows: TGTGCCAGCAGCTTTGGACTAGAGTACAATGAGCAGTTCTTC.

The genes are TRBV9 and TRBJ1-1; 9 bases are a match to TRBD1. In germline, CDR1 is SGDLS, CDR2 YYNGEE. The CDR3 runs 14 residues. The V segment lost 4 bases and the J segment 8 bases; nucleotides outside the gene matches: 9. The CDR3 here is CASSHRGREWEAFF. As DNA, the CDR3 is TGTGCCAGCAGCCACAGGGGGCGGGAGTGGGAAGCTTTCTTT.

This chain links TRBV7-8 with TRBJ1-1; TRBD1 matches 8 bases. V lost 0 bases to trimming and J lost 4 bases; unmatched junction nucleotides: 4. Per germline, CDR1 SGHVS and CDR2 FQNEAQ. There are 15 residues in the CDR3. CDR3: CASSLAPGGFTEAFF. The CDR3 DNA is TGTGCCAGCAGCTTAGCGCCAGGGGGCTTCACTGAAGCTTTCTTT.

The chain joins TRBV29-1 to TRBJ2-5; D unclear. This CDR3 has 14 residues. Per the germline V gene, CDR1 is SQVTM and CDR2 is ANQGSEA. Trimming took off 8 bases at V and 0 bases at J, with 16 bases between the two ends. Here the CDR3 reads CSMWGYQYQETQYF. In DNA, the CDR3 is TGCAGCATGTGGGGATATCAGTACCAAGAGACCCAGTACTTC.

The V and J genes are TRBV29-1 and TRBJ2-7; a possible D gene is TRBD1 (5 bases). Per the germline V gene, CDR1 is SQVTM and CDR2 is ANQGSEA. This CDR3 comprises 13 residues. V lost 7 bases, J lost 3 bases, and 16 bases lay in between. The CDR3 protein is CSARRQSDYEQYF. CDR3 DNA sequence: TGCAGCGCCCGAAGACAGTCGGACTACGAGCAGTACTTC.

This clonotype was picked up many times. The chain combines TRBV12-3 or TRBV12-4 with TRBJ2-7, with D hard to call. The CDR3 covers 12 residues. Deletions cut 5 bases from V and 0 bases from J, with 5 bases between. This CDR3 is CASSPSSYEQYF. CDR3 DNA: TGTGCCAGCAGTCCAAGCTCCTACGAGCAGTACTTC.

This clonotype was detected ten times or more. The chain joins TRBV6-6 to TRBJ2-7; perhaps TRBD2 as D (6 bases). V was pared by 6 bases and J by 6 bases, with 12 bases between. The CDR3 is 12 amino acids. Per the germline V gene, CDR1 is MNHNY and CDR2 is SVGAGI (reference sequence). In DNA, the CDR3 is TGTGCCAGCAGGCACGGCGGGGCCGAGCAGTACTTC. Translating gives CASRHGGAEQYF.

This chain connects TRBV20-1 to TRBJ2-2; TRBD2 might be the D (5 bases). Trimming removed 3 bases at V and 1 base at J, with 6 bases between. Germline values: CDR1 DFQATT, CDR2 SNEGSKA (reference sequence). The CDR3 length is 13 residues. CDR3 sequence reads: CSASRGNTGELFF. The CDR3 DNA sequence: TGCAGTGCTAGCCGGGGGAACACCGGGGAGCTGTTTTTT.

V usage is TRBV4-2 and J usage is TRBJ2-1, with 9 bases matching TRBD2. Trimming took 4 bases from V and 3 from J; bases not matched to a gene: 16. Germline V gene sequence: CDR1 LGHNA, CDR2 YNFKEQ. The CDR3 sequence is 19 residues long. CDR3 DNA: TGTGCCAGCAGCCCTGGAAACCGTGGCGGGAGGGCCTTCTACAATGAGCAGTTCTTC. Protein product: CASSPGNRGGRAFYNEQFF.

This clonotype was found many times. Here the CDR3 reads CASSSGQLNQPQHF. As DNA, the CDR3 is TGCGCCAGCAGCTCAGGACAGCTGAATCAGCCCCAGCATTTT. The genes are TRBV5-1 and TRBJ1-5; D possibly corresponds to TRBD1 (6 bases). Germline-derived CDR1 and CDR2 are SGHRS and YFSETQ. The CDR3 is 14 residues long. V gave up 3 bases and J gave up 4 bases, with 11 bases separating them.

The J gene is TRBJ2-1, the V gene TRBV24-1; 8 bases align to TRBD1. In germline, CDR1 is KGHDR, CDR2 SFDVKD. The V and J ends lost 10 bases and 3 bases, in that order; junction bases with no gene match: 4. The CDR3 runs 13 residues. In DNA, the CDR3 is TGTGCCACTCTGGACAGGGACTACAATGAGCAGTTCTTC. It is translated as CATLDRDYNEQFF.

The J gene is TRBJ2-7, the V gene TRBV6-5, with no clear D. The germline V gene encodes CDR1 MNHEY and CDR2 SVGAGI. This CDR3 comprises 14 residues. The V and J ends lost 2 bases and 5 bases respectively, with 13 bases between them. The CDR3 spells CASSYTQLAHEQYF. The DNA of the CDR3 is TGTGCCAGCAGTTACACGCAGCTGGCCCACGAGCAGTACTTC.

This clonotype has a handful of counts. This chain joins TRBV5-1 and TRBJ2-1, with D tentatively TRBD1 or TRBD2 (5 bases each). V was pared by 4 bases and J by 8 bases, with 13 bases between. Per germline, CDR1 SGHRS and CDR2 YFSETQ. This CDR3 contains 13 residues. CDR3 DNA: TGCGCCAGCAGCCTAGGGGAGCCTTATGAGCAGTTCTTC. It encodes CASSLGEPYEQFF.